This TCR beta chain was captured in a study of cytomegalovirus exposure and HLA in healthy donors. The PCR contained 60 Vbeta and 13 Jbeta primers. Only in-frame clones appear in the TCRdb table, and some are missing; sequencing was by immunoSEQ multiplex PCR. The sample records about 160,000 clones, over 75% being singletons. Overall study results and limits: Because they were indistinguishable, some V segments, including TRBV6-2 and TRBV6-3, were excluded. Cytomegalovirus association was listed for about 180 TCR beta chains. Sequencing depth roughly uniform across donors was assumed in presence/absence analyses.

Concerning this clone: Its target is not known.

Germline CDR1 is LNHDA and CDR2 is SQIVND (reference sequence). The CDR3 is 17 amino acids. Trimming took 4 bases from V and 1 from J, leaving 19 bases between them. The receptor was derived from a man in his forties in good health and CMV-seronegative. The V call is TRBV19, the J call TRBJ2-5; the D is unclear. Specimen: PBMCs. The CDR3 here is CASSTYSRGGAQETQYF. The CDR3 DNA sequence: TGTGCCAGTAGTACGTACTCCAGAGGCGGTGCCCAAGAGACCCAGTACTTC.